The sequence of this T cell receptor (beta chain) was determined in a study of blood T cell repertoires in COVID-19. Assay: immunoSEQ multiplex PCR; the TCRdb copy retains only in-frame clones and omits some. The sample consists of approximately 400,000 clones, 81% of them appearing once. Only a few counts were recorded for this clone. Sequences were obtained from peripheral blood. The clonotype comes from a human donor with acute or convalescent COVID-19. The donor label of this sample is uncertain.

CDR3 coding DNA: TGTGCCAGCAGTACCCGCGTCCTTCACACAGATACGCAGTATTTT. This gives the protein CASSTRVLHTDTQYF. The genes are TRBV27 and TRBJ2-3; D gene unclear. Germline V lookup: CDR1 MNHEY, CDR2 SMNVEV (reference sequence). Trimming removed 5 bases from V and 2 bases from J, with 14 bases in between. There are 15 residues in the CDR3.